This T cell receptor beta chain was recovered during a study of T cell responses to AZD1222 COVID-19 vaccine. Study outcomes and limitations: Baseline serology detected seropositivity in only five to seven AZD1222 recipients.

Turning to this clone: What it binds is not known.

Here immunoSEQ multiplex PCR was the method, and the copy in TCRdb shows in-frame clones only, minus some. This sample has 150,000 to 250,000 clones, with approximately 89% found just once. The sequencing used peripheral blood, collected 28 days after the second AZD1222 dose. The sequence derives from an adult who received the AZD1222 COVID-19 vaccine.

The CDR3 DNA follows: TGTGCCAGCTCCCCCCCCCTAGCGGGAGGATCGGGGGAGCAGTACTTC. It codes for CASSPPLAGGSGEQYF. The gene calls are TRBV18 and TRBJ2-7; 11 positions agree with TRBD2. Losses at the gene ends were 6 bases for V and 7 bases for J; bases not matched to a gene: 14. Germline CDR1 and CDR2: KGHSH and LQKENI. CDR3 length: 16 residues.